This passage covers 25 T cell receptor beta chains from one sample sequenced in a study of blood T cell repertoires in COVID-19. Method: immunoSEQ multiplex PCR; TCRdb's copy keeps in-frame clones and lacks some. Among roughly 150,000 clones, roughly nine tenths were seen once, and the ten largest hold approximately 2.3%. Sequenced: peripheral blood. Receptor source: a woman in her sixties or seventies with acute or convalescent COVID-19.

The CDR3 is CASSFAGNNEKLFF. CDR3 bases: TGTGCCAGCAGCTTCGCGGGAAATAATGAAAAACTGTTTTTT. V and J are TRBV11-2 and TRBJ1-4; D is undetermined. Trimming cost V 3 bases and J 4 bases, with 9 bases left between them. Per germline, CDR1 SGHAT and CDR2 FQNNGV. This CDR3 has 14 amino acids.

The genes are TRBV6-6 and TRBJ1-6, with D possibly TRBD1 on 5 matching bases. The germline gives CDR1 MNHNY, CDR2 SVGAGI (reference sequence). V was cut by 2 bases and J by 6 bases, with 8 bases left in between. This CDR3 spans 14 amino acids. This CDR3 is CASSYPDSNSPLHF. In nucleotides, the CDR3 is TGTGCCAGCAGTTACCCCGACAGTAATTCACCCCTCCACTTT.

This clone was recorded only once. The CDR3 here is CASSPREAGDEQFF. The CDR3, as DNA: TGTGCCAGCAGCCCGCGGGAAGCGGGCGATGAGCAGTTCTTC. The chain employs TRBV4-2 and TRBJ2-1, with D possibly TRBD2 on 6 matching bases. The ends were cut back, 4 bases at V and 8 bases at J, with 15 bases in the middle. The CDR3 is made up of 14 amino acids. Germline V gene sequence: CDR1 LGHNA, CDR2 YNFKEQ.

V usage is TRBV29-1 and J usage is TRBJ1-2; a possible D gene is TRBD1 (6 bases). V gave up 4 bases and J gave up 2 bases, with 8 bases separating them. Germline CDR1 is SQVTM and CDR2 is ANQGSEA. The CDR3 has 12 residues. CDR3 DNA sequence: TGCAGCGTTGGGACAGCCAACTATGGCTACACCTTC. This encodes CSVGTANYGYTF.

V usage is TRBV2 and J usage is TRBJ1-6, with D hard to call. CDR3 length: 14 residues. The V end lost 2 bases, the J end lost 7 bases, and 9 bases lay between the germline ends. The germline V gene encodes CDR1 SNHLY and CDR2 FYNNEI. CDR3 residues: CASSEQSINSPLHF. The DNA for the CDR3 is TGTGCCAGCAGTGAACAGTCGATCAATTCACCCCTCCACTTT. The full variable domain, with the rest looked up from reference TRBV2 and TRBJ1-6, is EPEVTQTPSHQVTQMGQEVILRCVPISNHLYFYWYRQILGQKVEFLVSFYNNEISEKSEIFDDQFSVERPDGSNFTLKIRSTKLEDSAMYFCASSEQSINSPLHFGNGTRLTVT.

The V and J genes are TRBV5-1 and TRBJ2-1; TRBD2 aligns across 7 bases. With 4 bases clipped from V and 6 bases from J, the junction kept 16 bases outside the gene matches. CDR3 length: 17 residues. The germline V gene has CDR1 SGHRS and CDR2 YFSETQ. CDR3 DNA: TGCGCCAGCAGCCGCGGGGAGTGGGCTAGCGGTCTCAATGAGCAGTTCTTC. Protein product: CASSRGEWASGLNEQFF.

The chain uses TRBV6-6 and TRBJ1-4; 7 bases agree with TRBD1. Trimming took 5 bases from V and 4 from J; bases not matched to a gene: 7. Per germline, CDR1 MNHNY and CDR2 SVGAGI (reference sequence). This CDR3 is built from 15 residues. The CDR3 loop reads CASSQDRIFNEKLFF. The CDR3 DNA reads TGTGCCAGCAGTCAGGACAGGATATTTAATGAAAAACTGTTTTTT.

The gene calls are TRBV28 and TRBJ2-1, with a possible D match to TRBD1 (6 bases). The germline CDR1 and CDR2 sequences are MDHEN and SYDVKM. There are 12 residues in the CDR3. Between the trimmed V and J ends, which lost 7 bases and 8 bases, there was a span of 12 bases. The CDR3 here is CASTSQGYEQFF. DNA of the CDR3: TGTGCCAGCACCTCACAGGGATATGAGCAGTTCTTC.

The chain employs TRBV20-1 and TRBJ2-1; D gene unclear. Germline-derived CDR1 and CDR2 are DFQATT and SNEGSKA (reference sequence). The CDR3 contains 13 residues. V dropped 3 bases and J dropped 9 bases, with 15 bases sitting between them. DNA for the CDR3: TGCAGTGCTAGTAAAACAGTCAATCCTGAGCAGTTCTTC. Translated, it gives CSASKTVNPEQFF.

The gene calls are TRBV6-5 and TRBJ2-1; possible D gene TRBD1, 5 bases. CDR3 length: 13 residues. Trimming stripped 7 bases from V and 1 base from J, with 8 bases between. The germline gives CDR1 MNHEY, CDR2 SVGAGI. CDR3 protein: CASNTGSYNEQFF. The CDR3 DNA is TGTGCCAGCAACACAGGTTCCTACAATGAGCAGTTCTTC.

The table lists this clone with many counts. The CDR3 DNA follows: TGCGCCAGCAGTGAGGGTACAGGGTTTTCCTACGAGCAGTACGTC. Translating gives CASSEGTGFSYEQYV. V is TRBV10-1 and J is TRBJ2-7; D perhaps matches TRBD1 (6 bases). V lost 2 bases and J lost 1, with 12 bases in between. The CDR3 is 15 amino acids. The germline CDR1 and CDR2 sequences are WNHNN and SYGVQD (reference sequence).

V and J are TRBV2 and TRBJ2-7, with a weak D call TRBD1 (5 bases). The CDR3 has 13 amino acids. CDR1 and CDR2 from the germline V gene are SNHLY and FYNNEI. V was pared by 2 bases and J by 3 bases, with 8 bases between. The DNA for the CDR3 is TGTGCCAGCAGTGAACAGGGTTTCTACGAGCAGTACGTC. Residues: CASSEQGFYEQYV.

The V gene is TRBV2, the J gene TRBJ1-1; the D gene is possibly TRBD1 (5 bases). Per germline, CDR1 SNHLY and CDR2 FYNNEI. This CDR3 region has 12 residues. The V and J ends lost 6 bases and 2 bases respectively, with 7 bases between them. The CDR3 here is CASRGENTEAFF. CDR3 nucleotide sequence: TGTGCCAGCAGAGGGGAAAACACTGAAGCTTTCTTT.

This CDR3 is CASSLPRTGGGYTF. The CDR3 region has the DNA TGTGCCAGCAGCCTACCGAGGACAGGGGGTGGCTACACCTTC. The chain links TRBV2 to TRBJ1-2; 10 nucleotides align to TRBD1. The junction had 8 bases not matched to a gene; V was cut back by 6 bases and J by 7 bases. The CDR3 totals 14 residues. In germline, CDR1 is SNHLY, CDR2 FYNNEI.

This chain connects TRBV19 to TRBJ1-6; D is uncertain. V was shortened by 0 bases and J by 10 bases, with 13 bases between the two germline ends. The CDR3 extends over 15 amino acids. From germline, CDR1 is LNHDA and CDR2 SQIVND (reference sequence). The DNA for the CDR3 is TGTGCCAGTAGTATAGATCCCCGGGAGGGATCACCCCTCCACTTT. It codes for CASSIDPREGSPLHF. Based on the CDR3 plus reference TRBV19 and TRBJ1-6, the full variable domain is DGGITQSPKYLFRKEGQNVTLSCEQNLNHDAMYWYRQDPGQGLRLIYYSQIVNDFQKGDIAEGYSVSREKKESFPLTVTSAQKNPTAFYLCASSIDPREGSPLHFGNGTRLTVT.

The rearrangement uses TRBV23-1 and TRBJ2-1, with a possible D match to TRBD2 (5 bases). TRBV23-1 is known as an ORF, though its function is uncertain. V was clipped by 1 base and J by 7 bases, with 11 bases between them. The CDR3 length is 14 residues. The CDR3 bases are TGCGCCAGCAGTCAATTGAAGCGGCGGAATGAGCAGTTCTTC. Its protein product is CASSQLKRRNEQFF.

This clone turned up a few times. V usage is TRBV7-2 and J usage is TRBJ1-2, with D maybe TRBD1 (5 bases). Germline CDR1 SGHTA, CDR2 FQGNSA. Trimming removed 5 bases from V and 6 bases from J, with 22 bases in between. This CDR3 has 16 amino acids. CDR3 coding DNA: TGTGCCAGCAGCCTATTTCAAGAGACAGAGCGAAATGGCTACACCTTC. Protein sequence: CASSLFQETERNGYTF.

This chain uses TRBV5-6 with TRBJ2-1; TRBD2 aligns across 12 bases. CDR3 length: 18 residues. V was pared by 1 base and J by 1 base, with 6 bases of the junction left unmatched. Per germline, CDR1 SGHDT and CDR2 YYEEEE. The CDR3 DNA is TGTGCCAGCAGCTTGCGGCTAGCGGGGGGGCAGTCCTACAATGAGCAGTTCTTC. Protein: CASSLRLAGGQSYNEQFF.

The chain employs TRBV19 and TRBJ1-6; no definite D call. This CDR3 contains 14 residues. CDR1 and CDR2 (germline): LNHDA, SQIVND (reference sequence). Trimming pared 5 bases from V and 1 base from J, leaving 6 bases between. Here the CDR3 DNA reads TGTGCCAGTAGTGGAGAATCCTATAATTCACCCCTCCACTTT. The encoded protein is CASSGESYNSPLHF. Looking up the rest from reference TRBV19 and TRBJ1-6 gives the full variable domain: DGGITQSPKYLFRKEGQNVTLSCEQNLNHDAMYWYRQDPGQGLRLIYYSQIVNDFQKGDIAEGYSVSREKKESFPLTVTSAQKNPTAFYLCASSGESYNSPLHFGNGTRLTVT.

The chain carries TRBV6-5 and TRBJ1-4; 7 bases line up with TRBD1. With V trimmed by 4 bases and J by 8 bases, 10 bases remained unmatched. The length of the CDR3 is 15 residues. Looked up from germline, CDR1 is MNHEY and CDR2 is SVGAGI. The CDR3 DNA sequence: TGTGCCAGCAGTTCCACAGGGGCCCGGGGAGAAAAACTGTTTTTT. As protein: CASSSTGARGEKLFF.

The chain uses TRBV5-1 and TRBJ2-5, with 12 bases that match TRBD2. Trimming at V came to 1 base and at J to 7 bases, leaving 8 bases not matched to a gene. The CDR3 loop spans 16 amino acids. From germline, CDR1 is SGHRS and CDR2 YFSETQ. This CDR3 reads CASSLLLAGGLGTQYF. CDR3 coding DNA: TGCGCCAGCAGCTTGTTACTAGCGGGGGGCCTCGGGACCCAGTACTTC.

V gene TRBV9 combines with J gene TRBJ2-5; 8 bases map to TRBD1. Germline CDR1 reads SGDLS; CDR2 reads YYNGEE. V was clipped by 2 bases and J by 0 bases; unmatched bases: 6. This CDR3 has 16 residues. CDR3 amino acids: CASSVSTGGYQETQYF. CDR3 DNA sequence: TGTGCCAGCAGCGTTTCCACAGGGGGGTACCAAGAGACCCAGTACTTC.

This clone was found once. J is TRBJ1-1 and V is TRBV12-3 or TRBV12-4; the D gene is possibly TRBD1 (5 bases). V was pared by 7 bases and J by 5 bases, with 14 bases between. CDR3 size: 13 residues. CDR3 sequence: CASTRSGGTEAFF. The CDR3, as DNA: TGTGCCAGCACGCGATCTGGGGGGACTGAAGCTTTCTTT.

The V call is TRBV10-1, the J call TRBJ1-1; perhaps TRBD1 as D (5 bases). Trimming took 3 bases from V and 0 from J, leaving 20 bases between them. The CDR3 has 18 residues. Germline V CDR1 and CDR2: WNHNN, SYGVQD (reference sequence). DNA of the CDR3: TGCGCCAGCAGTGATTCGGTTCCAGGGTGGAGAATGAACACTGAAGCTTTCTTT. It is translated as CASSDSVPGWRMNTEAFF.

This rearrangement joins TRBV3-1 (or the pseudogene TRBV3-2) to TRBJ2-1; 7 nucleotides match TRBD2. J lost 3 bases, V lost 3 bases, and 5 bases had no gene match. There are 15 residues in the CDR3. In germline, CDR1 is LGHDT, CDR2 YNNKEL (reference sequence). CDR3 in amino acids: CASSHLGGIYNEQFF. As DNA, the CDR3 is TGTGCCAGCAGCCATCTCGGGGGGATCTACAATGAGCAGTTCTTC.